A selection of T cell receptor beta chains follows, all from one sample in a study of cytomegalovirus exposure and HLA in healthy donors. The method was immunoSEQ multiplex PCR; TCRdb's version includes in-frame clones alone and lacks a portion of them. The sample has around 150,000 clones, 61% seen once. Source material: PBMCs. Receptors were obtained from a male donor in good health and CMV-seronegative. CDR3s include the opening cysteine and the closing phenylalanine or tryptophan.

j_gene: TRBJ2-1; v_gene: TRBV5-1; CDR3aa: CASGSSGASYNEQFF
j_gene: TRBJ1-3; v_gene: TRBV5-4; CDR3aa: CASSLGLTGNTIYF
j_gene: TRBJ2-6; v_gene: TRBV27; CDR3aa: CATRWGENSGANVLTF
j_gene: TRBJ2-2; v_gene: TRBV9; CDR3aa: CASSAARNTGELFF
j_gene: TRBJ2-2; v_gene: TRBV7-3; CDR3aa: CASSRTSGATTGELFF
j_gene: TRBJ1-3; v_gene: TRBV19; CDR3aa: CASRDQGASGNTIYF
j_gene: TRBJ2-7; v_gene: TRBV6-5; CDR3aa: CASSYSQGTYEQYF
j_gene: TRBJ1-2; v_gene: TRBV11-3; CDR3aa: CASSSLGGNGYTF
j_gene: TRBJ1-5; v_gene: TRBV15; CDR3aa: CATSRDQGQGNQPQHF
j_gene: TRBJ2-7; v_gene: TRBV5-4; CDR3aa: CASSLDRGDYEQYF
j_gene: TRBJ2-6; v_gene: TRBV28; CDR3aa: CASSLGQGFSGANVLTF
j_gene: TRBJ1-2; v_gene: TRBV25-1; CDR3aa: CASSEQGGHGYTF
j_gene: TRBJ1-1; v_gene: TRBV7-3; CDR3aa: CASSLLGRPNTEAFF
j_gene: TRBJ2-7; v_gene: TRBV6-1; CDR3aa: CASSATGIYEQYF
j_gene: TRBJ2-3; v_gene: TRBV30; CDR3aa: CAWSVLGADTQYF
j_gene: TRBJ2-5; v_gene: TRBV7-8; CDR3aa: CASSLALTNGQETQYF
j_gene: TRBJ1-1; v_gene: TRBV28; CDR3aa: CASSYPLTGTGSWVNTEAFF
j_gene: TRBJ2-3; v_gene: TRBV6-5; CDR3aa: CASKRADTQYF
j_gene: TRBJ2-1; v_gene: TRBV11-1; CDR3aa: CASSPRGNYNEQFF
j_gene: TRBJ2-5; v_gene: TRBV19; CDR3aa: CATRQAGETQYF
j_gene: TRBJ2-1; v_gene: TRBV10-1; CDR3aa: CASSEFTGRVNEQFF
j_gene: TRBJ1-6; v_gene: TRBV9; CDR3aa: CASSARGHNNSPLHF
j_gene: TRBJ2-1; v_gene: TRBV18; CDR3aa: CASSPAGEQFF
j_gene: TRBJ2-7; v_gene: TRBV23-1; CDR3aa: CASSQSRQGYTYEQYF
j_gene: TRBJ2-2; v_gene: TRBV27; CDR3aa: CASRPAYRGGFTGELFF
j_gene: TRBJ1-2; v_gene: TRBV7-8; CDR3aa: CASSARTGPYGYTF
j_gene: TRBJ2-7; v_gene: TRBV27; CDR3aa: CASSSRGTYEQYF
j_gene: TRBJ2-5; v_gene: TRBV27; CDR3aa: CASSPWGGRETQYF
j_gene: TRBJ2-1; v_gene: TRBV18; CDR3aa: CASSPRGLAGYNEQFF
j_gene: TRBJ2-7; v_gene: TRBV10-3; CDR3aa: CAISESRVAGVYEQYF
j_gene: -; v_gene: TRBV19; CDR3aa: CASIGRRVYEQYF
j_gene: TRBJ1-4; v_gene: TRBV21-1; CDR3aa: CASTPTGGLGEKLFF
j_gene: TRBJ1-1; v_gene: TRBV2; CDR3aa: CASNPLGEMNTEAFF
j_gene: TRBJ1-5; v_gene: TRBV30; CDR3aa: CAWSSGVNQPQHF
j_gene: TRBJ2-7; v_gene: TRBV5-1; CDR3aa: CASSLQSGGSYEQYF
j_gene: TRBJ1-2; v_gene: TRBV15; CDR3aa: CATSRETSRDYGYTF
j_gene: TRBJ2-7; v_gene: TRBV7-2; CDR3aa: CASSLGQGAAYEQYF
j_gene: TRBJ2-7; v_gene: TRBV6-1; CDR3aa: CASRTSGGAHEQYF
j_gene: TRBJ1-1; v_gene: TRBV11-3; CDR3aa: CASSHGDTEAFF
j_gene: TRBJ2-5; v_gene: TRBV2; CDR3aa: CASLPESTGTKTQYF
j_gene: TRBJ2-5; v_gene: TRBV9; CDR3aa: CASSVGAHFFAQETQYF
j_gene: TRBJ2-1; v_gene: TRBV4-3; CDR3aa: CASSQEREEGSLAREQFF
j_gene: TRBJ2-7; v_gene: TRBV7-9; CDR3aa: CSSSSRDRGLREQYF
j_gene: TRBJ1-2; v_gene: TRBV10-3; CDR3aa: CAISEGALGGYTF
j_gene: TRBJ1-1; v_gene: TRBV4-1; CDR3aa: CASSPRDGKNTEAFF
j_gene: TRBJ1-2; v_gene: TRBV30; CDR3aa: CAWVRDSNYGYTF
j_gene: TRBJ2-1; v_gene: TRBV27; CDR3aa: CASSPRGAGSDNEQFF
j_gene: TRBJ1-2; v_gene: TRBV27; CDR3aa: CASSSSPRTGYTF
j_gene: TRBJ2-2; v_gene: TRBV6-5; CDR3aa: CATRQGPNTGELFF
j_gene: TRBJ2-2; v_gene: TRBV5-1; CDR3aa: CASSRQGDTGELFF
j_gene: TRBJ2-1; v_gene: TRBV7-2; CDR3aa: CASSLGGLAGGNNEQFF
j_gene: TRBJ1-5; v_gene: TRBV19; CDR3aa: CASSIATGTGLNQPQHF
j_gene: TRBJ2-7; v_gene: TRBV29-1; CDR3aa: CSIHSGDNDEQYF
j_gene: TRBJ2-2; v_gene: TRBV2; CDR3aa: CASSPTGGLNTGELFF
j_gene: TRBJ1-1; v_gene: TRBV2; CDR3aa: CASSGDRSTEAFF
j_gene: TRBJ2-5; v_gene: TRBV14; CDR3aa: CASSLRGVETQYF
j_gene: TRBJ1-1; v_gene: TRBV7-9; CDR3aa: CASSLSQNTEAFF
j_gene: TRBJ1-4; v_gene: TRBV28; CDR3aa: CASSLGGRNEKLFF
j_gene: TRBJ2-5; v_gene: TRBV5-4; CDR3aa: CASQVRTSGALGETQYF
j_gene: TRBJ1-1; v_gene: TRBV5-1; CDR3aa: CASSLGQAFGDEAFF